This TCR beta chain is from a study of graft-versus-host responses after intestinal transplantation. Produced via immunoSEQ multiplex PCR; TCRdb's table is partial and in-frame only. The data contain about 22,000 clones, around three fifths of them singletons. The sequence was obtained from a human patient who received an intestinal transplant. Here the sequenced sample was alloreactive CD4+ T cells from a mixed lymphocyte reaction culture, taken before intestinal transplant. Sample subset: CFSE-low proliferating T cells sorted from roughly six-day pre-transplant mixed lymphocyte reaction (GvH or HvG direction).

This CDR3 is CASSPISGNTEAFF. CDR3 coding DNA: TGTGCCAGCTCACCTATATCAGGGAACACTGAAGCTTTCTTT. The V call is TRBV18, the J call TRBJ1-1; D unclear. Per the germline V gene, CDR1 is KGHSH and CDR2 is LQKENI. The CDR3 runs to 14 residues. Trimming left V 3 bases short and J 1 base short, with 9 bases between.